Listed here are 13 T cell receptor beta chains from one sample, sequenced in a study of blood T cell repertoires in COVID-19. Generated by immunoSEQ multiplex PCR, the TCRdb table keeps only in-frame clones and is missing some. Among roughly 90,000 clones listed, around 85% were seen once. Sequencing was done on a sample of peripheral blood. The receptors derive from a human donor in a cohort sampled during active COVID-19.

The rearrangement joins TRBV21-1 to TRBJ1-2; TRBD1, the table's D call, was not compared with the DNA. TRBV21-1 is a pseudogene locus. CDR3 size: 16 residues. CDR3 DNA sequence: TGTGCCAGCAGGTTGGACATGAGGGGGCCGTGCTATGGCTACACCTTC. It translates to CASRLDMRGPCYGYTF.

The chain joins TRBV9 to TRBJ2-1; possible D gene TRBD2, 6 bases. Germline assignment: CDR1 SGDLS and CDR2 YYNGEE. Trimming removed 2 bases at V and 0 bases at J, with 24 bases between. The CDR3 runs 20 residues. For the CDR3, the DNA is TGTGCCAGCAGCGTTGAACCGTCCTCATGGGGGGAAAGCTCCTACAATGAGCAGTTCTTC. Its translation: CASSVEPSSWGESSYNEQFF. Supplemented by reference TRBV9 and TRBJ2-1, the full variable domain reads DSGVTQTPKHLITATGQRVTLRCSPRSGDLSVYWYQQSLDQGLQFLIQYYNGEERAKGNILERFSAQQFPDLHSELNLSSLELGDSALYFCASSVEPSSWGESSYNEQFFGPGTRLTVL.

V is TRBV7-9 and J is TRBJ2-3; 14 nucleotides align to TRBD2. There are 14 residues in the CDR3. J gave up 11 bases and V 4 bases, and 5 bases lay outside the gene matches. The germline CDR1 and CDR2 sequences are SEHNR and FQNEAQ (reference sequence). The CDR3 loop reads CASSSGLAGGWQYF. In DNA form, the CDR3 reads TGTGCCAGCAGCTCCGGACTAGCGGGGGGATGGCAGTATTTT.

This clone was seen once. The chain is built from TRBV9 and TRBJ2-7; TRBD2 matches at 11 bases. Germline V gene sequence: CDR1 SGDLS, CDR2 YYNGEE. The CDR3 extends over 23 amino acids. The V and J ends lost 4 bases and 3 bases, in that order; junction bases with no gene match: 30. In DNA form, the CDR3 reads TGTGCCAGCAGCCACCCCCGGGAGCCCCGGGTGGTAGCGGGAGGGTCCCCGAGCTACGAGCAGTACTTC. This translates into CASSHPREPRVVAGGSPSYEQYF.

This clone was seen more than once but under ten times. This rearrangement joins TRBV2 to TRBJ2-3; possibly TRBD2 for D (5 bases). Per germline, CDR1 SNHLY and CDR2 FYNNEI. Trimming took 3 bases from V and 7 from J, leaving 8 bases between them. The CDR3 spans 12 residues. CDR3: CASSERAYTQYF. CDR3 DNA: TGTGCCAGCAGTGAGCGGGCGTATACGCAGTATTTT.

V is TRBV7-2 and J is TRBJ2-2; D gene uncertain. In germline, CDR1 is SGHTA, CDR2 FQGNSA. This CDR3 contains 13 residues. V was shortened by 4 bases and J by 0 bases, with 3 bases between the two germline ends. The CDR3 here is CASSSSNTGELFF. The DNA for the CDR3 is TGTGCCAGCAGCTCCTCGAACACCGGGGAGCTGTTTTTT.

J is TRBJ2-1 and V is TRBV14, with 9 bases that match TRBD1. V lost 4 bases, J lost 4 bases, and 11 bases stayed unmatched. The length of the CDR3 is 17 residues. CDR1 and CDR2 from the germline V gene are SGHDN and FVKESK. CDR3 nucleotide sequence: TGTGCCAGCAGCCGCCTGGGACAGGGTGGGGTATACAATGAGCAGTTCTTC. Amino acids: CASSRLGQGGVYNEQFF.

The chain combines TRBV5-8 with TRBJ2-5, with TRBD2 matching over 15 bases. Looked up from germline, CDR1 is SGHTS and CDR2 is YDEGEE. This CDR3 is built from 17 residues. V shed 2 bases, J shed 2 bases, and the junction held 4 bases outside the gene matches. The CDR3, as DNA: TGTGCCAGCAGCTTAGGACTAGCGGGGGGGAAACAAGAGACCCAGTACTTC. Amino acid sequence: CASSLGLAGGKQETQYF.

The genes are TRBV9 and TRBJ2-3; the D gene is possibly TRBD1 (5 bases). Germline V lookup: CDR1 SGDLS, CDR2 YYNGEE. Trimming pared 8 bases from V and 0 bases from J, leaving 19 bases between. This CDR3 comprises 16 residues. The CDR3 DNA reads TGTGCCAGTATACCCAAAGGGGTCCCTAGCACAGATACGCAGTATTTT. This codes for CASIPKGVPSTDTQYF.

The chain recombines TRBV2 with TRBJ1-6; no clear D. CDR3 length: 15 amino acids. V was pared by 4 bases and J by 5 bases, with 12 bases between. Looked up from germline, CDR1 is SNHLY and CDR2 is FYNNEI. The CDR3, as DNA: TGTGCCAGCAGTGGAGTGGGCCCTCATAATTCACCCCTCCACTTT. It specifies CASSGVGPHNSPLHF.

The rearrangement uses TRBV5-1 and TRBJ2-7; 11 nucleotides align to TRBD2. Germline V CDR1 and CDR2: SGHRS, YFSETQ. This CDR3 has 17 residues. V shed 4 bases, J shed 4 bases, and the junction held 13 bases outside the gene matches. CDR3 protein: CASSPWLRLAGLYEQYF. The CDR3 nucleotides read TGCGCCAGCAGCCCCTGGCTCCGACTAGCGGGACTATACGAGCAGTACTTC.

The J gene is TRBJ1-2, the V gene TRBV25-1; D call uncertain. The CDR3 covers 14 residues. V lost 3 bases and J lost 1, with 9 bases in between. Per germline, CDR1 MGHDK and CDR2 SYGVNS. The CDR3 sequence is CASSDPGYNYGYTF. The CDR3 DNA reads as TGTGCCAGCAGTGATCCGGGTTATAACTATGGCTACACCTTC.

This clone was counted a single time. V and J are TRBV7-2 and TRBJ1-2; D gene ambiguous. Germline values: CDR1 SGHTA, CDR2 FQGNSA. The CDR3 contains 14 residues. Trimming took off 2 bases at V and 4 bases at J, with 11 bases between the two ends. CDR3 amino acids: CASSLTQDFYGYTF. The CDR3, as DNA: TGTGCCAGCAGCTTAACGCAGGACTTCTATGGCTACACCTTC. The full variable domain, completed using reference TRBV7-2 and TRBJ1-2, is GAGVSQSPSNKVTEKGKDVELRCDPISGHTALYWYRQSLGQGLEFLIYFQGNSAPDKSGLPSDRFSAERTGGSVSTLTIQRTQQEDSAVYLCASSLTQDFYGYTFGSGTRLTVV.